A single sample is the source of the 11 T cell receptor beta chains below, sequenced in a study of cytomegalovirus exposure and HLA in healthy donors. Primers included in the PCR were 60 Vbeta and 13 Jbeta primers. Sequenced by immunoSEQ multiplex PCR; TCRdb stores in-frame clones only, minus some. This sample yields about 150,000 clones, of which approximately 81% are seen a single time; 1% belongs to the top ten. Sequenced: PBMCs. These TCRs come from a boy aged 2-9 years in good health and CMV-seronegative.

The CDR3 DNA reads as TGTGCCAGCAGCGTAGGACAGGGCCAGATGAACACTGAAGCTTTCTTT. Translating it yields CASSVGQGQMNTEAFF. The J gene is TRBJ1-1, the V gene TRBV9; 7 positions agree with TRBD1. CDR3 length equals 16 residues. Germline lookup yields CDR1 SGDLS and CDR2 YYNGEE. Trimming took 0 bases from V and 0 from J; bases not matched to a gene: 5.

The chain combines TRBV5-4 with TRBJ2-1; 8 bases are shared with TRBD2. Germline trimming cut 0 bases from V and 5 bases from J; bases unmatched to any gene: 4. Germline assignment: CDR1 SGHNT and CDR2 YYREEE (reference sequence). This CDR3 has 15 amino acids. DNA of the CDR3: TGTGCCAGCAGCTTGGGGAGCGGGGGCCACAATGAGCAGTTCTTC. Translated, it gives CASSLGSGGHNEQFF.

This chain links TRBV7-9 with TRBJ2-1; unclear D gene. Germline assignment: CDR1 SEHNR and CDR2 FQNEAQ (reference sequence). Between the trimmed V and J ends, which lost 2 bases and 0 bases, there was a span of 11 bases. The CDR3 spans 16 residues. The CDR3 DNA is TGTGCCAGCAGCTTATCCCCCGCGAGCTCCTACAATGAGCAGTTCTTC. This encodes CASSLSPASSYNEQFF.

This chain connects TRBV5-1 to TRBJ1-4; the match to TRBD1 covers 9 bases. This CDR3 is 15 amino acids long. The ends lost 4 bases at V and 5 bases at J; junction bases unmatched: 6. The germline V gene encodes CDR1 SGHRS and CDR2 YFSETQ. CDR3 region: CASSPTGGGNEKLFF. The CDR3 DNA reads TGCGCCAGCAGCCCCACAGGGGGCGGGAATGAAAAACTGTTTTTT.

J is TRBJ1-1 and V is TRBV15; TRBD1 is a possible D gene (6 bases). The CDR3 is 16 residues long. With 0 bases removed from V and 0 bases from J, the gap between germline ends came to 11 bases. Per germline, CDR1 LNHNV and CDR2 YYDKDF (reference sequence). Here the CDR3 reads CATSRDGGLMNTEAFF. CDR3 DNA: TGTGCCACCAGCAGAGATGGGGGCCTTATGAACACTGAAGCTTTCTTT.

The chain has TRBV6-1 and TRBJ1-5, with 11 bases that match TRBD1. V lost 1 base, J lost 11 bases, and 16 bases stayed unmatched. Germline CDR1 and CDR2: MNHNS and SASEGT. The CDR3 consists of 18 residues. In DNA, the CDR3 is TGTGCCAGCAGTGAAGGTGGACAGGGGGCCATTTTGGGTTGTTCCCAGCATTTT. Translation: CASSEGGQGAILGCSQHF.

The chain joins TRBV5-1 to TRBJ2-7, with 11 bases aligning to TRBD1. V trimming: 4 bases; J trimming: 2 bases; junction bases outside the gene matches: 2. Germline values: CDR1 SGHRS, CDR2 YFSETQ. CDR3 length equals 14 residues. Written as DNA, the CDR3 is TGCGCCAGCAGCCTGGGACAGGGGGCCTACGAGCAGTACGTC. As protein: CASSLGQGAYEQYV.

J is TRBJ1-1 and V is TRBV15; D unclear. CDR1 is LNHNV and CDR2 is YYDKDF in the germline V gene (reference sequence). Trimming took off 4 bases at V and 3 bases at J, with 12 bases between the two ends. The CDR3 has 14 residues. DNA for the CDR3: TGTGCCACCAGCATCTTTTCCCGGGACACTGAAGCTTTCTTT. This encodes CATSIFSRDTEAFF.

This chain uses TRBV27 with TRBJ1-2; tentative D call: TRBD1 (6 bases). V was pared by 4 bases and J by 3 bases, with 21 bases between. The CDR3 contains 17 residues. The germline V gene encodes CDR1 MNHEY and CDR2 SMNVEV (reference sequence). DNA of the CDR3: TGTGCCAGCAGTTCATATAACCAACAGGGAATAGACTATGGCTACACCTTC. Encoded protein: CASSSYNQQGIDYGYTF.

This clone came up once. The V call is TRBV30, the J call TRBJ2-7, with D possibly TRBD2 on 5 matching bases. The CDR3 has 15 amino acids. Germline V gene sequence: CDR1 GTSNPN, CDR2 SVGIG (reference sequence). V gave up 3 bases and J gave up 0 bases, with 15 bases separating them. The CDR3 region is CAWSVVEGPSYEQYF. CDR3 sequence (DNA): TGTGCCTGGAGCGTCGTAGAGGGTCCCTCCTACGAGCAGTACTTC.

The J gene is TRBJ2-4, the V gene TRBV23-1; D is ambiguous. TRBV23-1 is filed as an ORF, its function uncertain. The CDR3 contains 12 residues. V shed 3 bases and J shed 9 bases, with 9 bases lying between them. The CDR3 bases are TGCGCCAGCAGTCACATTCAGGTCATTCAGTACTTC. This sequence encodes CASSHIQVIQYF.